Shown below are 29 T cell receptor beta chains from a single sample sequenced in a study of T cells in localized non-small cell lung cancer. Sequenced by immunoSEQ multiplex PCR; TCRdb stores in-frame clones only, minus some. The sample contains approximately 35,000 clones, roughly 90% of which appear only once. The sample was peripheral blood, taken before any cancer treatment. These receptors were obtained from a female donor over 55 with stage I lung adenocarcinoma.

This chain joins TRBV19 and TRBJ2-2; 7 bases are shared with TRBD1. Germline CDR1 reads LNHDA; CDR2 reads SQIVND (reference sequence). The CDR3 sequence is 14 residues long. V dropped 8 bases and J dropped 4; count of bases not matched to a gene: 7. CDR3 in DNA: TGTGCCAGTTCGAGGGGGCTGGTCACCGGGGAGCTGTTTTTT. Translation gives CASSRGLVTGELFF.

The chain recombines TRBV21-1 with TRBJ1-6; TRBD1 is the table's D call, not checked against the DNA. TRBV21-1 is deemed a pseudogene. CDR3 length: 16 residues. The CDR3 DNA reads TGTGCCAGCAGCAATCATGGGACAGGGGCCGATTCACCCCTCCACTTT. As protein: CASSNHGTGADSPLHF.

Comments on this clone: The same CDR3 is also encoded by other DNA sequences in this sample. The V gene is TRBV7-9, the J gene TRBJ1-2; D is uncertain. Trimming pared 5 bases from V and 2 bases from J, leaving 6 bases between. There are 12 residues in the CDR3. CDR1 is SEHNR and CDR2 is FQNEAQ in the germline V gene (reference sequence). CDR3 coding DNA: TGTGCCAGCAGCCCCTCCAACTATGGCTACACCTTC. Translated: CASSPSNYGYTF.

The rearrangement links TRBV7-9 to TRBJ1-2, with TRBD1 matching over 7 bases. Germline V gives CDR1 SEHNR, CDR2 FQNEAQ (reference sequence). CDR3 length: 14 residues. With V trimmed by 1 base and J by 1 base, 0 bases remained unmatched. The CDR3 nucleotides read TGTGCCAGCAGCTTAGGACAGGGTAACTATGGCTACACCTTC. It specifies CASSLGQGNYGYTF.

The CDR3 is CASSIEDNSNQPQHF. CDR3 coding DNA: TGTGCCAGTAGTATAGAGGACAATAGCAATCAGCCCCAGCATTTT. This chain joins TRBV19 and TRBJ1-5; possibly TRBD1 for D (5 bases). Germline V lookup: CDR1 LNHDA, CDR2 SQIVND (reference sequence). The CDR3 spans 15 residues. The V end lost 0 bases, the J end lost 0 bases, and 6 bases lay between the germline ends.

This clone came up once. In DNA, the CDR3 is TGTGCCAGCAGTGAATATTTCAGCTCCAGGGGCTATGGCTACACCTTC. Its translation is CASSEYFSSRGYGYTF. The J gene is TRBJ1-2, the V gene TRBV25-1; D is possibly TRBD1 (6 bases). Per germline, CDR1 MGHDK and CDR2 SYGVNS. The CDR3 runs to 16 residues. The V gene lost 0 bases and the J gene lost 4 bases, with 15 bases spanning the gap.

The chain employs TRBV5-1 and TRBJ1-2, with TRBD1 matching over 7 bases. The CDR3 has 13 residues. Per germline, CDR1 SGHRS and CDR2 YFSETQ. The ends lost 7 bases at V and 8 bases at J; junction bases unmatched: 11. CDR3 nucleotide sequence: TGCGCCAGCGGTTCGGGGACAGTCGGGGGCTACACCTTC. Protein sequence: CASGSGTVGGYTF. Full variable domain (outside the CDR3, taken from reference TRBV5-1 and TRBJ1-2): KAGVTQTPRYLIKTRGQQVTLSCSPISGHRSVSWYQQTPGQGLQFLFEYFSETQRNKGNFPGRFSGRQFSNSRSEMNVSTLELGDSALYLCASGSGTVGGYTFGSGTRLTVV.

This rearrangement joins TRBV4-1 to TRBJ1-2; no clear D. Germline loops: CDR1 MGHRA, CDR2 YSYEKL. Trimming stripped 0 bases from V and 5 bases from J, with 13 bases between. The CDR3 extends over 15 amino acids. The CDR3 nucleotides read TGCGCCAGCAGCCAAGATGGCCCAGCCCCTTATGGCTACACCTTC. This encodes CASSQDGPAPYGYTF.

V and J are TRBV7-2 and TRBJ1-3, with TRBD1 matching 7 bases. Germline CDR1 SGHTA, CDR2 FQGNSA. The V and J ends lost 2 bases and 0 bases, in that order; junction bases with no gene match: 7. The CDR3 totals 17 residues. CDR3 in amino acids: CASSLRGQRNSGNTIYF. In nucleotides, the CDR3 is TGTGCCAGCAGCTTAAGGGGACAGCGCAACTCTGGAAACACCATATATTTT.

The J gene is TRBJ1-2, the V gene TRBV10-2; D is possibly TRBD1 (5 bases). The CDR3 totals 14 residues. Trimming stripped 2 bases from V and 8 bases from J, with 15 bases between. Germline V gene lookup returns CDR1 WSHSY and CDR2 SAAADI. The CDR3 DNA reads as TGCGCCAGCAGTGAGGGGCCCAGGGAAGAGGGCTACACCTTC. It codes for CASSEGPREEGYTF.

V is TRBV6-5 and J is TRBJ1-1, with no clear D. This CDR3 has 13 amino acids. Germline V gene sequence: CDR1 MNHEY, CDR2 SVGAGI. Trimming removed 3 bases at V and 7 bases at J, with 12 bases between. Here the CDR3 reads CASSYDGRSEAFF. The CDR3 bases are TGTGCCAGCAGTTATGACGGAAGGAGTGAAGCTTTCTTT.

The V gene is TRBV29-1, the J gene TRBJ1-2; 7 nucleotides match TRBD1. The germline gives CDR1 SQVTM, CDR2 ANQGSEA. Trimming took 3 bases from V and 7 from J; bases not matched to a gene: 5. The CDR3 runs to 12 residues. CDR3 sequence: CSVEPGGGGYTF. CDR3 DNA: TGCAGCGTTGAGCCAGGGGGTGGTGGCTACACCTTC.

The V call is TRBV2, the J call TRBJ1-6; TRBD1 matches 10 bases. Germline V gene lookup returns CDR1 SNHLY and CDR2 FYNNEI. The CDR3 sequence is 16 residues long. The trim removed 5 bases at V and 7 bases at J, leaving 8 bases unmatched. CDR3 nucleotide sequence: TGTGCCAGCAGTCTGACAGGGGGCGCGGGGAATTCACCCCTCCACTTT. Its translation is CASSLTGGAGNSPLHF.

The chain uses TRBV11-2 and TRBJ2-3, with 14 nucleotides matching TRBD2. The CDR3 loop spans 16 amino acids. J was trimmed by 2 bases and V by 3 bases; bases with no gene match: 1. CDR1 is SGHAT and CDR2 is FQNNGV in the germline V gene. This CDR3 is CASSLTSGGDTDTQYF. As DNA, the CDR3 is TGTGCCAGCAGCTTGACTAGCGGGGGGGACACAGATACGCAGTATTTT.

V gene TRBV6-6 combines with J gene TRBJ1-1, with unresolved D. The V gene's germline CDR1 is MNHNY and CDR2 SVGAGI (reference sequence). The V and J ends lost 2 bases and 6 bases respectively, with 10 bases between them. CDR3 length: 13 residues. The CDR3 DNA follows: TGTGCCAGCAGTTACGAAGGGCTCGCTGAAGCTTTCTTT. Translated: CASSYEGLAEAFF.

The J gene is TRBJ2-3, the V gene TRBV27; 10 bases line up with TRBD2. This CDR3 has 16 residues. Germline assignment: CDR1 MNHEY and CDR2 SMNVEV (reference sequence). With 6 bases clipped from V and 2 bases from J, the junction kept 8 bases outside the gene matches. CDR3 sequence reads: CASRPEAGGTTDTQYF. Written as DNA, the CDR3 is TGTGCCAGCAGACCCGAAGCGGGGGGGACCACAGATACGCAGTATTTT.

V and J are TRBV7-8 and TRBJ1-2, with 7 bases matching TRBD1. Germline assignment: CDR1 SGHVS and CDR2 FQNEAQ. The CDR3 covers 18 residues. The V gene end was trimmed by 5 bases and the J gene end by 1 base; junction bases not matched to a gene: 16. CDR3 bases: TGTGCCAGCAGCCCAAACGTCGTGCGACAGGGAGTTAACTATGGCTACACCTTC. Translating it yields CASSPNVVRQGVNYGYTF.

The V gene is TRBV6-5, the J gene TRBJ2-1; TRBD1 matches at 10 bases. V gave up 3 bases and J gave up 7 bases; unmatched junction bases: 6. The V gene's germline CDR1 is MNHEY and CDR2 SVGAGI. The CDR3 extends over 15 amino acids. The CDR3 loop is CASSYSRDRGNEQFF. CDR3 DNA sequence: TGTGCCAGCAGTTATTCCCGGGACAGGGGTAATGAGCAGTTCTTC.

The gene calls are TRBV30 and TRBJ1-1; D might be TRBD1 (6 bases). The CDR3 consists of 11 residues. Trimming took off 8 bases at V and 1 base at J, with 8 bases between the two ends. Germline CDR1 is GTSNPN and CDR2 is SVGIG (reference sequence). The CDR3 DNA reads TGTGCCGGGACACCGAACACTGAAGCTTTCTTT. Its protein product is CAGTPNTEAFF.

On this clone: This CDR3 is also generated by other DNA sequences in the sample. J is TRBJ1-1 and V is TRBV2; perhaps TRBD1 as D (6 bases). V lost 4 bases and J lost 3, with 12 bases in between. The germline CDR1 and CDR2 sequences are SNHLY and FYNNEI. The CDR3 length is 14 residues. CDR3 amino acids: CASSGAGDYTEAFF. The CDR3 DNA is TGTGCCAGCAGTGGAGCAGGGGATTACACTGAAGCTTTCTTT.

The V call is TRBV5-1, the J call TRBJ1-5; a weak D match, TRBD1 (6 bases). The CDR3 contains 14 residues. CDR1 is SGHRS and CDR2 is YFSETQ in the germline V gene. The V end was cut by 4 bases, the J end by 4 bases, with 12 bases between. The CDR3 sequence is CASSQDSRNQPQHF. Written as DNA, the CDR3 is TGCGCCAGCAGCCAGGACAGCAGAAATCAGCCCCAGCATTTT.

The chain couples TRBV19 to TRBJ1-1; D not resolved. Germline loops: CDR1 LNHDA, CDR2 SQIVND (reference sequence). The CDR3 loop spans 14 amino acids. V dropped 3 bases and J dropped 1 base, with 9 bases sitting between them. As DNA, the CDR3 is TGTGCCAGTAGTATCGGTAACAGGAACACTGAAGCTTTCTTT. This gives the protein CASSIGNRNTEAFF.

The chain couples TRBV11-2 to TRBJ2-7; D is possibly TRBD2 (6 bases). The V end lost 4 bases, the J end lost 3 bases, and 10 bases lay between the germline ends. CDR1 and CDR2 (germline): SGHAT, FQNNGV. CDR3 length: 13 amino acids. The CDR3: CASSSHGGYEQYF. DNA of the CDR3: TGTGCCAGCAGCTCACACGGGGGCTACGAGCAGTACTTC.

CDR3 residues: CASRGNLLASEQYF. DNA of the CDR3: TGTGCCAGCAGGGGCAACCTTCTAGCATCCGAGCAGTACTTC. The rearrangement links TRBV6-5 to TRBJ2-7; tentative D call: TRBD2 (5 bases). CDR1 MNHEY and CDR2 SVGAGI come from the germline V gene. With 6 bases removed from V and 6 bases from J, the gap between germline ends came to 18 bases. The CDR3 spans 14 residues.

This chain joins TRBV5-4 and TRBJ1-2, with D unclear. Per the germline V gene, CDR1 is SGHNT and CDR2 is YYREEE (reference sequence). V was pared by 0 bases and J by 8 bases, with 11 bases between. The CDR3 has 13 residues. The CDR3 is CASSLGVTEGYTF. The CDR3 DNA sequence: TGTGCCAGCAGCTTGGGGGTAACTGAAGGCTACACCTTC.

The chain joins TRBV5-6 to TRBJ1-2; D is unclear. CDR3 length: 14 residues. Trimming took off 0 bases at V and 4 bases at J, with 10 bases between the two ends. Germline-derived CDR1 and CDR2 are SGHDT and YYEEEE. CDR3 residues: CASSLERRSYGYTF. CDR3 nucleotide sequence: TGTGCCAGCAGCTTGGAGAGGAGAAGCTATGGCTACACCTTC. The full variable domain, completed using reference TRBV5-6 and TRBJ1-2, is DAGVTQSPTHLIKTRGQQVTLRCSPKSGHDTVSWYQQALGQGPQFIFQYYEEEERQRGNFPDRFSGHQFPNYSSELNVNALLLGDSALYLCASSLERRSYGYTFGSGTRLTVV.

The J gene is TRBJ1-1, the V gene TRBV7-2, with D perhaps matching TRBD1 (5 bases). V dropped 5 bases and J dropped 0 bases, with 10 bases sitting between them. Germline V lookup: CDR1 SGHTA, CDR2 FQGNSA. The CDR3 has 14 amino acids. The CDR3 sequence is CASSKGSLNTEAFF. CDR3 nucleotides: TGTGCCAGCAGCAAGGGGTCCCTGAACACTGAAGCTTTCTTT.

The chain joins TRBV29-1 to TRBJ1-4; D is unclear. V gave up 4 bases and J gave up 0 bases, with 9 bases separating them. Germline values: CDR1 SQVTM, CDR2 ANQGSEA. This CDR3 contains 14 residues. CDR3 coding DNA: TGCAGCGTTGCATCCGGTGCAACTAATGAAAAACTGTTTTTT. This gives the protein CSVASGATNEKLFF.

The chain joins TRBV6-5 to TRBJ1-3, with D possibly matching TRBD1 (5 bases). The CDR3 is 14 residues long. Germline V gene lookup returns CDR1 MNHEY and CDR2 SVGAGI. The V end lost 6 bases, the J end lost 5 bases, and 14 bases lay between the germline ends. CDR3 sequence reads: CASSSAGDRNTIYF. The DNA for the CDR3 is TGTGCCAGCAGCTCAGCCGGGGACCGAAACACCATATATTTT.